Below are 26 T cell receptor beta chains sequenced from a single sample in a study of T cell responses to AZD1222 COVID-19 vaccine. Clones were sequenced by immunoSEQ multiplex PCR, and TCRdb holds only the in-frame ones, with some missing. Here the sample spans about 130,000 clones, around 84% being singletons. The specimen was peripheral blood, collected on day 0 of AZD1222 vaccination. Receptor source: an adult in good health.

This clone was recorded once. J is TRBJ1-2 and V is TRBV7-3, with D tentatively TRBD1 (6 bases). The CDR3 has 15 amino acids. The V gene lost 5 bases and the J gene lost 3 bases, with 16 bases spanning the gap. Germline assignment: CDR1 SGHTA and CDR2 FQGTGA. Here the CDR3 reads CASSLSGTQDYGYTF. The CDR3 DNA sequence: TGTGCCAGCAGCCTATCCGGGACACAAGACTATGGCTACACCTTC. Drawing the rest from reference TRBV7-3 and TRBJ1-2, the complete variable domain is GAGVSQTPSNKVTEKGKYVELRCDPISGHTALYWYRQSLGQGPEFLIYFQGTGAADDSGLPNDRFFAVRPEGSVSTLKIQRTERGDSAVYLCASSLSGTQDYGYTFGSGTRLTVV.

The chain recombines TRBV7-3 with TRBJ1-1; maybe TRBD1 (5 bases). Germline V gene sequence: CDR1 SGHTA, CDR2 FQGTGA. Between the trimmed V and J ends, which lost 4 bases and 4 bases, there was a span of 10 bases. The CDR3 loop spans 13 amino acids. CDR3 bases: TGTGCCAGCAGCTCGCAGGGAGGCACTGAAGCTTTCTTT. It is translated as CASSSQGGTEAFF.

The chain recombines TRBV29-1 with TRBJ2-3, with D perhaps matching TRBD1 (7 bases). The germline V gene encodes CDR1 SQVTM and CDR2 ANQGSEA. Trimming pared 4 bases from V and 4 bases from J, leaving 21 bases between. CDR3 length: 16 amino acids. The CDR3 sequence: CSVARGATVTADTQYF. The DNA of the CDR3 is TGCAGCGTTGCCAGGGGGGCGACAGTTACTGCAGATACGCAGTATTTT.

In its sample, this clone was seen once. J is TRBJ1-2 and V is TRBV7-2; D not resolved. With 3 bases removed from V and 5 bases from J, the gap between germline ends came to 13 bases. The germline V gene encodes CDR1 SGHTA and CDR2 FQGNSA. There are 14 residues in the CDR3. The CDR3 nucleotides read TGTGCCAGCAGCTTCGCTTCAGACGGTTATGGCTACACCTTC. Translated, it gives CASSFASDGYGYTF.

The rearrangement links TRBV18 to TRBJ2-3; D possibly corresponds to TRBD2 (5 bases). The V and J ends lost 2 bases and 0 bases respectively, with 9 bases between them. Germline CDR1 reads KGHSH; CDR2 reads LQKENI. The CDR3 length is 15 residues. CDR3 bases: TGTGCCAGCTCACCAGCAGAGGGTAGCACAGATACGCAGTATTTT. Protein product: CASSPAEGSTDTQYF.

V usage is TRBV6-4 and J usage is TRBJ1-6; perhaps TRBD1 as D (5 bases). Germline V gene sequence: CDR1 MRHNA, CDR2 SNTAGT. V was shortened by 6 bases and J by 8 bases, with 14 bases between the two germline ends. CDR3 length: 14 amino acids. The CDR3 nucleotides read TGTGCCAGCAGGGAATCGTCGGGGGATTCACCCCTCCACTTT. Protein product: CASRESSGDSPLHF.

The chain links TRBV5-4 to TRBJ1-6, with D unresolved. This CDR3 has 15 amino acids. Trimming pared 1 base from V and 3 bases from J, leaving 8 bases between. The germline V gene encodes CDR1 SGHNT and CDR2 YYREEE (reference sequence). The DNA for the CDR3 is TGTGCCAGCAGCTTGTATGGACTCTATAATTCACCCCTCCACTTT. Encoded protein: CASSLYGLYNSPLHF.

The V call is TRBV7-9, the J call TRBJ1-4; D not resolved. CDR3 length: 17 residues. Trimming cost V 5 bases and J 4 bases, with 20 bases left between them. The V gene's germline CDR1 is SEHNR and CDR2 FQNEAQ (reference sequence). The CDR3 is CASSTSKAVGLNEKLFF. In DNA, the CDR3 is TGTGCCAGCAGCACGTCCAAGGCGGTCGGGCTTAATGAAAAACTGTTTTTT.

This clone was detected only once. The genes are TRBV18 and TRBJ1-3; 9 bases are shared with TRBD1. Losses at the gene ends were 3 bases for V and 0 bases for J; bases not matched to a gene: 6. The length of the CDR3 is 17 residues. Germline V gives CDR1 KGHSH, CDR2 LQKENI. The CDR3 loop reads CASSPDRGQNSGNTIYF. CDR3 sequence (DNA): TGTGCCAGCTCACCGGACAGGGGACAAAACTCTGGAAACACCATATATTTT.

This chain connects TRBV19 to TRBJ1-2; 7 bases agree with TRBD1. Trimming took 4 bases from V and 4 from J; bases not matched to a gene: 9. Germline-derived CDR1 and CDR2 are LNHDA and SQIVND (reference sequence). The CDR3 runs 15 residues. The DNA for the CDR3 is TGTGCCAGTAGTACCAGGACAGGAGGCGCCTATGGCTACACCTTC. Protein product: CASSTRTGGAYGYTF.

The rearrangement uses TRBV7-2 and TRBJ2-1; D ambiguous. V lost 3 bases and J lost 9, with 15 bases in between. This CDR3 has 14 residues. Germline CDR1 is SGHTA and CDR2 is FQGNSA. The CDR3 sequence: CASSFEVTYGEQFF. CDR3 coding DNA: TGTGCCAGCAGCTTTGAAGTAACCTATGGTGAGCAGTTCTTC.

The rearrangement links TRBV6-5 to TRBJ2-1; TRBD2 matches at 9 bases. The V segment lost 6 bases and the J segment 6 bases; nucleotides outside the gene matches: 9. This CDR3 has 15 amino acids. CDR1 is MNHEY, CDR2 SVGAGI, per germline. The CDR3 spells CASRASWTSANEQFF. In DNA, the CDR3 is TGTGCCAGCAGGGCTTCTTGGACTAGCGCCAATGAGCAGTTCTTC.

In this sample, this clone turned up once. J is TRBJ1-2 and V is TRBV10-3; D is unresolved. The V end was cut by 3 bases, the J end by 1 base, with 6 bases between. The CDR3 covers 13 residues. Germline V gene data show CDR1 as ENHRY and CDR2 as SYGVKD. The CDR3 bases are TGTGCCATCAGTGATAACAGTAACTATGGCTACACCTTC. Translated: CAISDNSNYGYTF.

The DNA of the CDR3 is TGTGCCAGCAGTTTATCGCTCTACGAGCAGTACTTC. Encoded protein: CASSLSLYEQYF. The chain combines TRBV12-3 or TRBV12-4 with TRBJ2-7; no clear D. V dropped 2 bases and J dropped 3 bases, with 5 bases sitting between them. CDR3 length equals 12 residues.

In its sample, this clone was seen a few times. V and J are TRBV2 and TRBJ2-3, with unresolved D. Germline lookup yields CDR1 SNHLY and CDR2 FYNNEI. This CDR3 contains 11 residues. Between the trimmed V and J ends, which lost 6 bases and 5 bases, there was a span of 6 bases. CDR3 in amino acids: CASRLGDTQYF. CDR3 bases: TGTGCCAGCAGGTTGGGAGATACGCAGTATTTT. The entire variable domain, with the rest obtained from reference TRBV2 and TRBJ2-3, is as follows: EPEVTQTPSHQVTQMGQEVILRCVPISNHLYFYWYRQILGQKVEFLVSFYNNEISEKSEIFDDQFSVERPDGSNFTLKIRSTKLEDSAMYFCASRLGDTQYFGPGTRLTVL.

The table lists this clone with a few counts. The chain links TRBV7-9 to TRBJ1-3, with 8 bases matching TRBD1. Germline values: CDR1 SEHNR, CDR2 FQNEAQ (reference sequence). CDR3 size: 14 residues. V trimming: 5 bases; J trimming: 4 bases; junction bases outside the gene matches: 4. This chain's CDR3 is CASSAGTGGNTIYF. CDR3 sequence (DNA): TGTGCCAGCAGCGCCGGGACAGGAGGAAACACCATATATTTT.

Here the CDR3 DNA reads TGTGCCAGCAGTTTGCGCAGGCATACCTACGAGCAGTACTTC. As protein: CASSLRRHTYEQYF. The V and J genes are TRBV6-5 and TRBJ2-7; D is uncertain. The CDR3 sequence is 14 residues long. CDR1 MNHEY and CDR2 SVGAGI come from the germline V gene. V shed 4 bases and J shed 2 bases, with 12 bases lying between them.

This clone was found once. The chain carries TRBV4-2 and TRBJ2-7; a weak D match, TRBD2 (6 bases). The V gene's germline CDR1 is LGHNA and CDR2 YNFKEQ. The CDR3 extends over 15 amino acids. The V gene lost 3 bases and the J gene lost 0 bases, with 12 bases spanning the gap. The DNA for the CDR3 is TGTGCCAGCAGCCATGCCCTAGCGCCCTCCTACGAGCAGTACTTC. Translation gives CASSHALAPSYEQYF.

This clone occurred a few times. The rearrangement joins TRBV11-2 to TRBJ1-1, with D possibly matching TRBD1 (6 bases). V was clipped by 5 bases and J by 4 bases, with 17 bases between them. CDR1 is SGHAT and CDR2 is FQNNGV in the germline V gene. This CDR3 has 15 amino acids. In nucleotides, the CDR3 is TGTGCCAGCAGCACCATGTCAGGGGCGGGCACTGAAGCTTTCTTT. This codes for CASSTMSGAGTEAFF.

The V gene is TRBV6-4, the J gene TRBJ1-6; D gene uncertain. CDR3 size: 15 residues. The germline V gene encodes CDR1 MRHNA and CDR2 SNTAGT. Between the trimmed V and J ends, which lost 3 bases and 3 bases, there was a span of 9 bases. Here the CDR3 DNA reads TGTGCCAGCAGTGAAATGGGCTACTATAATTCACCCCTCCACTTT. Translating gives CASSEMGYYNSPLHF.

The chain employs TRBV7-9 and TRBJ1-2; D call uncertain. With 5 bases removed from V and 5 bases from J, the gap between germline ends came to 9 bases. The CDR3 has 12 amino acids. CDR1 SEHNR and CDR2 FQNEAQ come from the germline V gene (reference sequence). CDR3 loop: CASSVYSYGYTF. DNA for the CDR3: TGTGCCAGCAGCGTATACAGTTATGGCTACACCTTC.

This chain uses TRBV19 with TRBJ2-7; D is unclear. CDR1 is LNHDA, CDR2 SQIVND, per germline (reference sequence). Trimming removed 4 bases from V and 4 bases from J, with 20 bases in between. The CDR3 is 16 residues long. This chain's CDR3 is CASSRAAAGVGYEQYF. CDR3 nucleotide sequence: TGTGCCAGTAGTAGGGCTGCGGCCGGAGTTGGGTACGAGCAGTACTTC.

In this sample, this clone turned up a few times. The rearrangement joins TRBV3-1 (or the pseudogene TRBV3-2) to TRBJ2-3; D uncertain. The V end was cut by 3 bases, the J end by 3 bases, with 7 bases between. The CDR3 is 13 amino acids. Per germline, CDR1 LGHDT and CDR2 YNNKEL (reference sequence). The CDR3 loop reads CASSHAGTDTQYF. CDR3 DNA: TGTGCCAGCAGCCATGCTGGGACAGATACGCAGTATTTT.

This rearrangement joins TRBV6-5 to TRBJ2-7; perhaps TRBD1 as D (7 bases). CDR1 and CDR2 (germline): MNHEY, SVGAGI. Between the trimmed V and J ends, which lost 2 bases and 4 bases, there was a span of 15 bases. The CDR3 covers 15 residues. The CDR3 DNA follows: TGTGCCAGCAGTTACCTCGGACAGGAGGGATACGAGCAGTACTTC. Protein product: CASSYLGQEGYEQYF.

This clone was observed a single time. The chain carries TRBV5-5 and TRBJ1-2; D gene ambiguous. The CDR3 runs to 13 residues. The V and J ends lost 4 bases and 8 bases respectively, with 15 bases between them. Germline CDR1 SGHKS, CDR2 YYEKEE (reference sequence). This chain's CDR3 is CASSLNPGRGYTF. DNA for the CDR3: TGTGCCAGCAGCCTCAACCCAGGTCGGGGCTACACCTTC. Full variable domain (outside the CDR3, taken from reference TRBV5-5 and TRBJ1-2): DAGVTQSPTHLIKTRGQQVTLRCSPISGHKSVSWYQQVLGQGPQFIFQYYEKEERGRGNFPDRFSARQFPNYSSELNVNALLLGDSALYLCASSLNPGRGYTFGSGTRLTVV.

The V and J genes are TRBV19 and TRBJ2-7; TRBD2 is a possible D gene (5 bases). The V end lost 1 base, the J end lost 2 bases, and 12 bases lay between the germline ends. Germline CDR1 is LNHDA and CDR2 is SQIVND (reference sequence). CDR3 size: 15 residues. CDR3 in amino acids: CASSIVPGSTYEQYF. The CDR3, as DNA: TGTGCCAGTAGTATAGTCCCGGGATCAACCTACGAGCAGTACTTC. The full variable domain, rest sourced from reference TRBV19 and TRBJ2-7, is DGGITQSPKYLFRKEGQNVTLSCEQNLNHDAMYWYRQDPGQGLRLIYYSQIVNDFQKGDIAEGYSVSREKKESFPLTVTSAQKNPTAFYLCASSIVPGSTYEQYFGPGTRLTVT.